These 32 T cell receptor beta chains originate from one sample sequenced in a study of blood T cell repertoires in COVID-19. Sequenced by immunoSEQ multiplex PCR; TCRdb stores in-frame clones only, minus some. The sample includes 17,000 or so clones, over 75% seen only once; the top ten take 3.2%. Material: peripheral blood. These receptor sequences come from a human donor in a cohort sampled during active COVID-19.

The gene calls are TRBV5-1 and TRBJ2-6, with 11 bases that match TRBD2. The CDR3 extends over 17 amino acids. Germline CDR1 SGHRS, CDR2 YFSETQ. V shed 4 bases, J shed 2 bases, and the junction held 5 bases outside the gene matches. The CDR3 here is CASSTTSGMTGANVLTF. Here the CDR3 DNA reads TGCGCCAGCAGCACGACTAGCGGGATGACTGGGGCCAACGTCCTGACTTTC.

This clone was detected once. This rearrangement joins TRBV19 to TRBJ2-3; TRBD1 aligns across 8 bases. Germline V gives CDR1 LNHDA, CDR2 SQIVND (reference sequence). The J segment lost 1 base and the V segment lost 5 bases, leaving 17 bases of the junction unmatched. This CDR3 is built from 19 residues. The chain's CDR3 is CASSGAGGRGLKRTDTQYF. CDR3 sequence (DNA): TGTGCCAGTAGTGGGGCAGGGGGCCGAGGGTTGAAGCGCACAGATACGCAGTATTTT. The full variable domain, in which reference TRBV19 and TRBJ2-3 provide the parts outside the CDR3, is DGGITQSPKYLFRKEGQNVTLSCEQNLNHDAMYWYRQDPGQGLRLIYYSQIVNDFQKGDIAEGYSVSREKKESFPLTVTSAQKNPTAFYLCASSGAGGRGLKRTDTQYFGPGTRLTVL.

This clone has a single count. The chain has TRBV24-1 and TRBJ2-5, with 11 positions matching TRBD2. The J segment lost 4 bases and the V segment lost 0 bases, leaving 6 bases of the junction unmatched. Germline V gene lookup returns CDR1 KGHDR and CDR2 SFDVKD. This CDR3 is 17 amino acids long. The CDR3 DNA follows: TGTGCCACCAGTGATTTGGACCCTGGACTAGCGGGAGAGACCCAGTACTTC. Its translation: CATSDLDPGLAGETQYF.

The V and J genes are TRBV25-1 and TRBJ1-2; D perhaps matches TRBD1 (6 bases). The CDR3 runs 14 residues. Germline CDR1 and CDR2: MGHDK and SYGVNS. The V end lost 3 bases, the J end lost 4 bases, and 12 bases lay between the germline ends. CDR3 DNA sequence: TGTGCCAGCAGTGAGACAAACAGGGCCTATGGCTACACCTTC. It translates to CASSETNRAYGYTF.

This clone was picked up a small number of times. The V and J genes are TRBV9 and TRBJ2-2; D possibly corresponds to TRBD2 (5 bases). The CDR3 is 16 residues long. V dropped 1 base and J dropped 0 bases, with 10 bases sitting between them. Germline V gives CDR1 SGDLS, CDR2 YYNGEE. CDR3 nucleotides: TGTGCCAGCAGCGTAAGCGGAGACGCGAACACCGGGGAGCTGTTTTTT. This sequence encodes CASSVSGDANTGELFF. The full variable domain, with the rest looked up from reference TRBV9 and TRBJ2-2, is DSGVTQTPKHLITATGQRVTLRCSPRSGDLSVYWYQQSLDQGLQFLIQYYNGEERAKGNILERFSAQQFPDLHSELNLSSLELGDSALYFCASSVSGDANTGELFFGEGSRLTVL.

The J gene is TRBJ2-1, the V gene TRBV11-3, with TRBD2 identical over 8 bases. V was clipped by 4 bases and J by 1 base; unmatched bases: 6. The CDR3 runs to 16 residues. Germline V gives CDR1 SGHNT, CDR2 YENEEA. The CDR3 DNA reads as TGTGCCAGCAGCTCTCACAGCGGGGGTTCCTACAATGAGCAGTTCTTC. Its translation: CASSSHSGGSYNEQFF. The full variable domain, in which reference TRBV11-3 and TRBJ2-1 provide the parts outside the CDR3, is EAGVVQSPRYKIIEKKQPVAFWCNPISGHNTLYWYLQNLGQGPELLIRYENEEAVDDSQLPKDRFSAERLKGVDSTLKIQPAELGDSAVYLCASSSHSGGSYNEQFFGPGTRLTVL.

V gene TRBV19 combines with J gene TRBJ2-1; possible D gene TRBD2, 7 bases. The CDR3 sequence is 17 residues long. V gave up 2 bases and J gave up 7 bases, with 21 bases separating them. Germline assignment: CDR1 LNHDA and CDR2 SQIVND (reference sequence). CDR3 coding DNA: TGTGCCAGTAGTATAAGGGAGACTAGCCCCGGGACAAATGAGCAGTTCTTC. Translation gives CASSIRETSPGTNEQFF.

V is TRBV9 and J is TRBJ2-1, with a tentative D call TRBD2 (5 bases). From germline, CDR1 is SGDLS and CDR2 YYNGEE. Trimming pared 4 bases from V and 4 bases from J, leaving 15 bases between. The CDR3 runs 15 residues. CDR3 DNA: TGTGCCAGCAGCCTCAGAGGGAATCTGTACAATGAGCAGTTCTTC. Translating gives CASSLRGNLYNEQFF.

The CDR3 loop is CASSLSLVLETQYF. The CDR3 DNA sequence: TGTGCCAGCAGCTTATCCCTAGTATTGGAGACCCAGTACTTC. The J gene is TRBJ2-5, the V gene TRBV7-9; D gene unclear. The CDR3 spans 14 residues. With 2 bases removed from V and 5 bases from J, the gap between germline ends came to 12 bases. Germline CDR1 is SEHNR and CDR2 is FQNEAQ (reference sequence). The full variable domain, in which reference TRBV7-9 and TRBJ2-5 provide the parts outside the CDR3, is DTGVSQNPRHKITKRGQNVTFRCDPISEHNRLYWYRQTLGQGPEFLTYFQNEAQLEKSRLLSDRFSAERPKGSFSTLEIQRTEQGDSAMYLCASSLSLVLETQYFGPGTRLLVL.

This rearrangement joins TRBV30 to TRBJ1-5, with D tentatively TRBD1 (6 bases). Germline CDR1 is GTSNPN and CDR2 is SVGIG (reference sequence). The CDR3 is made up of 14 amino acids. The V and J ends lost 4 bases and 6 bases respectively, with 16 bases between them. CDR3: CAWKGQGNGQPQHF. CDR3 nucleotide sequence: TGTGCCTGGAAAGGGCAGGGGAATGGTCAGCCCCAGCATTTT.

The CDR3 nucleotides read TGTGCCAGCAGCCAACAGCGCCCAACGAACACCGGGGAGCTGTTTTTT. Translation gives CASSQQRPTNTGELFF. This chain links TRBV3-1 (or the pseudogene TRBV3-2) with TRBJ2-2; no firm D call. Trimming shortened V by 2 bases and J by 0 bases, and 10 bases separated the two germline ends. Germline CDR1 is LGHDT and CDR2 is YNNKEL (reference sequence). The CDR3 is 16 residues long.

The rearrangement joins TRBV19 to TRBJ1-6; D might be TRBD1 (5 bases). The V gene lost 1 base and the J gene lost 10 bases, with 11 bases spanning the gap. Germline CDR1 is LNHDA and CDR2 is SQIVND (reference sequence). The length of the CDR3 is 14 residues. This chain's CDR3 is CASSIVGEESPLHF. The CDR3 nucleotides are TGTGCCAGTAGTATAGTGGGGGAGGAATCACCCCTCCACTTT.

The CDR3 region is CASTRLGNNEQFF. The CDR3 nucleotides are TGTGCCAGCACGCGACTAGGCAACAATGAGCAGTTCTTC. The chain couples TRBV28 to TRBJ2-1; D perhaps matches TRBD2 (6 bases). Trimming took 7 bases from V and 5 from J, leaving 12 bases between them. Germline V gene lookup returns CDR1 MDHEN and CDR2 SYDVKM. The CDR3 loop spans 13 amino acids.

The chain couples TRBV5-1 to TRBJ1-2; D ambiguous. Germline lookup yields CDR1 SGHRS and CDR2 YFSETQ. The V end lost 2 bases, the J end lost 6 bases, and 14 bases lay between the germline ends. The CDR3 runs 14 residues. The CDR3 region is CASSFSTQEDGYTF. The CDR3 DNA sequence: TGCGCCAGCAGCTTTTCCACCCAGGAGGATGGCTACACCTTC.

V gene TRBV21-1 combines with J gene TRBJ1-5. TRBV21-1 is termed a pseudogene. CDR3 length: 17 amino acids. This chain's CDR3 is CASSKRGLAVFRRPQHF. The CDR3 DNA reads TGTGCCAGCAGCAAGCGGGGCCTGGCGGTCTTTAGGAGGCCCCAGCATTTT.

The rearrangement links TRBV7-9 to TRBJ1-1; D unclear. The V gene's germline CDR1 is SEHNR and CDR2 FQNEAQ (reference sequence). The length of the CDR3 is 16 residues. V was shortened by 5 bases and J by 0 bases, with 16 bases between the two germline ends. The chain's CDR3 is CASSDRSGVVNTEAFF. DNA for the CDR3: TGTGCCAGCAGCGACCGGAGCGGGGTGGTGAACACTGAAGCTTTCTTT.

CDR3 in amino acids: CASSEDSGTGAEQYF. CDR3 bases: TGTGCCAGCAGTGAAGATTCCGGGACAGGGGCCGAGCAGTACTTC. V and J are TRBV6-1 and TRBJ2-7; 10 nucleotides align to TRBD1. The germline gives CDR1 MNHNS, CDR2 SASEGT. The CDR3 has 15 amino acids. The V gene end was trimmed by 1 base and the J gene end by 6 bases; junction bases not matched to a gene: 6.

This clone was seen only a few times. The chain recombines TRBV7-9 with TRBJ1-4; 7 bases align to TRBD1. This CDR3 is 14 amino acids long. Germline-derived CDR1 and CDR2 are SEHNR and FQNEAQ (reference sequence). V shed 4 bases and J 6 bases; nucleotides not matched to a gene: 5. CDR3 protein: CASSWGQRDEKLFF. In DNA form, the CDR3 reads TGTGCCAGCAGCTGGGGACAGAGGGATGAAAAACTGTTTTTT.

J is TRBJ2-6 and V is TRBV25-1; D unresolved. The CDR3 covers 15 residues. V shed 1 base and J shed 4 bases, with 8 bases lying between them. Germline CDR1 is MGHDK and CDR2 is SYGVNS. The CDR3 DNA reads as TGTGCCAGCAGTGAATTCGCGTCCGGGGCCAACGTCCTGACTTTC. Residues: CASSEFASGANVLTF.

This rearrangement joins TRBV7-2 to TRBJ2-1; TRBD2 agrees at 12 bases. Germline CDR1 reads SGHTA; CDR2 reads FQGNSA. There are 15 residues in the CDR3. The junction had 7 bases not matched to a gene; V was cut back by 5 bases and J by 8 bases. This chain's CDR3 is CASSQTSGSRDEQFF. The CDR3 DNA reads as TGTGCCAGCAGCCAGACTAGCGGGAGTCGCGATGAGCAGTTCTTC. Based on the CDR3 plus reference TRBV7-2 and TRBJ2-1, the full variable domain is GAGVSQSPSNKVTEKGKDVELRCDPISGHTALYWYRQSLGQGLEFLIYFQGNSAPDKSGLPSDRFSAERTGGSVSTLTIQRTQQEDSAVYLCASSQTSGSRDEQFFGPGTRLTVL.

The chain uses TRBV28 and TRBJ2-2; the match to TRBD2 covers 13 bases. Germline values: CDR1 MDHEN, CDR2 SYDVKM. CDR3 length: 19 amino acids. With V trimmed by 4 bases and J by 6 bases, 14 bases remained unmatched. DNA for the CDR3: TGTGCCAGCAGTTCCCACCAGCTAACTAGCGGGAGGGCCCCCGGGGAGCTGTTTTTT. Amino acids: CASSSHQLTSGRAPGELFF.

This chain connects TRBV6-5 to TRBJ2-1; D is perhaps TRBD2 (5 bases). Per germline, CDR1 MNHEY and CDR2 SVGAGI. The CDR3 is 13 residues long. The V gene lost 2 bases and the J gene lost 12 bases, with 14 bases spanning the gap. The CDR3 sequence is CASSYPGLPTQFF. The CDR3 bases are TGTGCCAGCAGTTACCCAGGACTCCCTACGCAGTTCTTC.

The chain has TRBV6-6 and TRBJ2-7; D perhaps matches TRBD2 (6 bases). The length of the CDR3 is 14 residues. Germline CDR1 and CDR2: MNHNY and SVGAGI (reference sequence). Trimming shortened V by 6 bases and J by 4 bases, and 16 bases separated the two germline ends. CDR3 DNA sequence: TGTGCCAGCAGATCCGCCGCGGGGCGGTACGAGCAGTACTTC. Protein: CASRSAAGRYEQYF.

This chain uses TRBV3-1 (or the pseudogene TRBV3-2) with TRBJ2-7, with 9 bases lining up with TRBD2. The CDR3 is made up of 15 amino acids. Losses at the gene ends were 2 bases for V and 2 bases for J; bases not matched to a gene: 4. Germline CDR1 reads LGHDT; CDR2 reads YNNKEL (reference sequence). The CDR3 coding sequence is TGTGCCAGCAGCCAATTTCCTAGCGGGACCTACGAGCAGTACTTC. Its translation is CASSQFPSGTYEQYF.

This rearrangement joins TRBV12-3 or TRBV12-4 to TRBJ2-7; D gene ambiguous. Trimming pared 3 bases from V and 2 bases from J, leaving 5 bases between. CDR3 size: 12 residues. CDR3 coding DNA: TGTGCCAGCAGTTTGAGTCCCTACGAGCAGTACTTC. It codes for CASSLSPYEQYF.

This clone appeared once. CDR3 protein: CASSPGTSGKGEQFF. CDR3 nucleotides: TGCGCCAGCTCCCCCGGGACTAGCGGGAAAGGTGAGCAGTTCTTC. This chain connects TRBV10-1 to TRBJ2-1, with 13 bases identical to TRBD2. The germline V gene encodes CDR1 WNHNN and CDR2 SYGVQD (reference sequence). The CDR3 runs 15 residues. Unmatched junction bases numbered 10, after V lost 8 bases and J lost 9 bases.

This sequence joins TRBV10-1 and TRBJ1-6, with 9 bases fitting TRBD1. The CDR3 length is 13 residues. The junction had 3 bases not matched to a gene; V was cut back by 6 bases and J by 9 bases. CDR1 and CDR2 from the germline V gene are WNHNN and SYGVQD (reference sequence). The CDR3 nucleotides read TGCGCCAGCAGCCGGGACAGGGTTTCACCCCTCCACTTT. Amino acids: CASSRDRVSPLHF.

This clone was picked up one time. The rearrangement joins TRBV5-1 to TRBJ1-3; TRBD1 aligns across 7 bases. The trim removed 4 bases at V and 1 base at J, leaving 8 bases unmatched. The CDR3 is 16 amino acids. Germline V gene data show CDR1 as SGHRS and CDR2 as YFSETQ. DNA for the CDR3: TGCGCCAGCAGCCCTACAGGGGTTTCGTCTGGAAACACCATATATTTT. Translating gives CASSPTGVSSGNTIYF.

V usage is TRBV28 and J usage is TRBJ2-5, with TRBD1 matching over 11 bases. The CDR3 is 14 amino acids. Per germline, CDR1 MDHEN and CDR2 SYDVKM. Losses at the gene ends were 8 bases for V and 5 bases for J; bases not matched to a gene: 7. The CDR3 DNA sequence: TGTGCCAGCGGGGGACAGGGGGAGGGGGAGACCCAGTACTTC. This gives the protein CASGGQGEGETQYF.

J is TRBJ2-7 and V is TRBV2, with 8 bases matching TRBD2. The junction had 6 bases not matched to a gene; V was cut back by 6 bases and J by 2 bases. The CDR3 has 14 residues. Germline V gene data show CDR1 as SNHLY and CDR2 as FYNNEI. CDR3 region: CASRLAGGPYEQYF. The CDR3 DNA sequence: TGTGCCAGCAGACTGGCGGGAGGCCCCTACGAGCAGTACTTC.

The V call is TRBV19, the J call TRBJ2-1, with 10 bases that match TRBD1. The CDR3 is 15 residues long. The junction had 4 bases not matched to a gene; V was cut back by 3 bases and J by 5 bases. The germline V gene encodes CDR1 LNHDA and CDR2 SQIVND (reference sequence). The CDR3 protein is CASSIRQGANNEQFF. The CDR3 region has the DNA TGTGCCAGTAGTATTAGACAGGGGGCCAACAATGAGCAGTTCTTC.

The chain links TRBV2 to TRBJ2-1, with 9 positions matching TRBD1. V shed 10 bases and J 8 bases; nucleotides not matched to a gene: 12. Germline V gene sequence: CDR1 SNHLY, CDR2 FYNNEI. The CDR3 totals 14 residues. The CDR3 bases are TGTGCCACGGAATCCGGGACAGGGAGGGATGAGCAGTTCTTC. It specifies CATESGTGRDEQFF. Drawing the rest from reference TRBV2 and TRBJ2-1, the complete variable domain is EPEVTQTPSHQVTQMGQEVILRCVPISNHLYFYWYRQILGQKVEFLVSFYNNEISEKSEIFDDQFSVERPDGSNFTLKIRSTKLEDSAMYFCATESGTGRDEQFFGPGTRLTVL.